This T cell receptor beta chain comes out of a study of regulatory T cells in long-lasting Graves disease. The CDR3 is 14 amino acids. Per germline, CDR1 MNHEY and CDR2 SVGAGI. V gave up 4 bases and J gave up 2 bases; unmatched junction bases: 2. This clonotype occurred many times. What it binds is not known. Time point indicated: newly diagnosed GD, antithyroid drugs for less than 3 months. From PBMCs, RNA was extracted and then used to make the TCR library. The authors built TCR beta libraries using iRepertoire HTBI primers and Arm-PCR of CDR3 regions. Each CDR3 protein gets one entry after TCRdb re-called the multiplex PCR reads with MiXCR. This table has about 530,000 distinct CDR3 sequences, about 16% appearing once. Overall study findings and caveats: Accuracy may have suffered from the small sample size.

The same sample was also used in a study of T cells in Graves' hyperthyroidism and ophthalmopathy.

The source was peripheral blood mononuclear cells (PBMCs), collected at new diagnosis, from a patient treated with antithyroid drugs. The receptor's source is a woman aged 35-65 years with Graves disease. The J gene is TRBJ2-7, the V gene TRBV6-5; 10 nucleotides agree with TRBD2. The CDR3: CASSSSGGTYEQYF. The CDR3 bases are TGTGCCAGCAGTTCTAGCGGGGGAACCTACGAGCAGTACTTC.